The clone carrying this T cell receptor (beta chain) was detected many times. No antigen is known for it. This entry is derived from a study of T cell repertoires in cytomegalovirus infection. Study background: Indications came from public TCR beta signatures; they pointed to CMV infection and to a matching HLA type. Study results and caveats: CMV-specific TCR beta clonotypes restricted by HLA-C dominated the ex vivo response. Identification of carriers of CMV plus the relevant HLA was performed using cumulative public TCR beta family frequency.

With 5 bases clipped from V and 4 bases from J, the junction kept 7 bases outside the gene matches. The CDR3 consists of 14 residues. In germline, CDR1 is SGHTA, CDR2 FQGNSA. TCRdb re-called the reads through MiXCR, storing one row per CDR3 protein. The sample consists of about 830,000 distinct CDR3 sequences, roughly 33% of them appearing once. Sample: cultured CD8+ T cells from PBMCs, taken from culture after CMV antigen stimulation. The chain carries TRBV7-2 and TRBJ1-2, with 7 bases aligning to TRBD1. The sequence was obtained from a human donor in good health (CMV status not recorded). Some clones in this sample may be carry-over from other donors' samples. The CDR3 loop is CASSQRTGPYGYTF. The CDR3 nucleotides read TGTGCCAGCAGCCAACGGACAGGTCCCTATGGCTACACCTTC.